This TCR beta chain was found in a study of cytomegalovirus exposure and HLA in healthy donors. As to this clone: Its target is not known.

Repertoires were generated with immunoSEQ multiplex PCR, while TCRdb's copy carries only in-frame clones and drops some. The table lists over 250,000 clones, around 86% of them singletons. The CDR3 runs 19 residues. CDR1 is SSHAT and CDR2 is FNYEAQ in the germline V gene (reference sequence). J gave up 3 bases and V 4 bases, and 10 bases lay outside the gene matches. The study's findings and limits: The classifier reportedly diagnosed cytomegalovirus status with high sensitivity and specificity.

Donors were drawn from the approximately 110-subject validation cohort, separate from the roughly 700-subject first cohort. The source material was PBMCs. The sequence was collected from a woman aged 18-30 years in good health and CMV-seronegative. The chain is built from TRBV7-7 and TRBJ2-1; 15 positions match TRBD2. In DNA form, the CDR3 reads TGTGCCAGCAGCTCCAAGCTTGGGACTAGCGGGAGGATCTACAATGAGCAGTTCTTC. Residues: CASSSKLGTSGRIYNEQFF. The full variable domain, with the rest looked up from reference TRBV7-7 and TRBJ2-1, is GAGVSQSPRYKVTKRGQDVTLRCDPISSHATLYWYQQALGQGPEFLTYFNYEAQPDKSGLPSDRFSAERPEGSISTLTIQRTEQRDSAMYRCASSSKLGTSGRIYNEQFFGPGTRLTVL.